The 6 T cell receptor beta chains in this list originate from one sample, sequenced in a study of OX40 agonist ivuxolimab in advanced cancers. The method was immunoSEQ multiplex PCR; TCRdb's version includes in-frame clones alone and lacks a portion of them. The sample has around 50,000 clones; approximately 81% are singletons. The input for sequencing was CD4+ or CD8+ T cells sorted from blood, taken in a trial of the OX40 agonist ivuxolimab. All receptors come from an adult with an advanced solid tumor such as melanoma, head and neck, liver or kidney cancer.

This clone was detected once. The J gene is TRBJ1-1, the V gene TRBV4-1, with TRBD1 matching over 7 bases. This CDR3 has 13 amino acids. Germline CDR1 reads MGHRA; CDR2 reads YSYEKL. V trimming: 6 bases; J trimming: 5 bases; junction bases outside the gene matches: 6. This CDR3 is CASRTNRGTEAFF. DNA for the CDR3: TGCGCCAGCAGAACAAACAGGGGAACTGAAGCTTTCTTT.

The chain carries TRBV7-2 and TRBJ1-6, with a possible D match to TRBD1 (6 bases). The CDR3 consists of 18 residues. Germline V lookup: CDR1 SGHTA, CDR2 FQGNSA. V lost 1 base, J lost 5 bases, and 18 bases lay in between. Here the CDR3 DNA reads TGTGCCAGCAGCTTAGATCGTTACACAGGGCGGGATAATTCACCCCTCCACTTT. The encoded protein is CASSLDRYTGRDNSPLHF.

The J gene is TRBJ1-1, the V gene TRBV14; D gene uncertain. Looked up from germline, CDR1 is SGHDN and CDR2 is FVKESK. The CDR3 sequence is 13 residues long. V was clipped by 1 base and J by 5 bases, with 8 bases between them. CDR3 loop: CASSQVAGTEAFF. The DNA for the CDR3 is TGTGCCAGCAGCCAAGTAGCCGGGACTGAAGCTTTCTTT.

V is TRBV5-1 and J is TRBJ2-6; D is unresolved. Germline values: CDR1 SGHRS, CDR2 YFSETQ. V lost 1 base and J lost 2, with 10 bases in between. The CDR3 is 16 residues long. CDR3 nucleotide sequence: TGCGCCAGCAGCTTGTCTTACAGTACTGGGGCCAACGTCCTGACTTTC. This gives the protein CASSLSYSTGANVLTF.

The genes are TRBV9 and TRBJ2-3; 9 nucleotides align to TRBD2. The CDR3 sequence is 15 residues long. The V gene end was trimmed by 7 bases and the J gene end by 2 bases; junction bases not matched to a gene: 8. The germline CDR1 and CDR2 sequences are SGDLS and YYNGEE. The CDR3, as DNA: TGTGCCAGCTCGCCTGGCGGGGGGGCCACAGATACGCAGTATTTT. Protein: CASSPGGGATDTQYF.

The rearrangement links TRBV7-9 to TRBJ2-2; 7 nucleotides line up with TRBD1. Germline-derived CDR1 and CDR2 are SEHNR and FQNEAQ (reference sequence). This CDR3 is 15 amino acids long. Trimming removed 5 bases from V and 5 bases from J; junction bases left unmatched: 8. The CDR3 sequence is CASSGSDRATGELFF. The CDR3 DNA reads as TGTGCCAGCAGCGGGAGTGACAGGGCTACCGGGGAGCTGTTTTTT. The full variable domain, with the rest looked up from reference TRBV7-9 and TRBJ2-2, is DTGVSQNPRHKITKRGQNVTFRCDPISEHNRLYWYRQTLGQGPEFLTYFQNEAQLEKSRLLSDRFSAERPKGSFSTLEIQRTEQGDSAMYLCASSGSDRATGELFFGEGSRLTVL.